These 25 T cell receptor beta chains were all obtained from the same sample, sequenced in a study of response to subunit inactivated influenza vaccine. MiXCR, run by TCRdb on the RT-PCR reads, gives a single entry per CDR3 protein. The table has fewer than 650,000 distinct CDR3 sequences, over 10% seen once. Here the sequenced sample was PBMCs from blood, taken about 6 weeks after vaccination. These TCRs come from a man in his fifties who received an inactivated influenza vaccine.

At least ten counts were recorded for this clonotype. The V gene is TRBV20-1, the J gene TRBJ2-7; D uncertain. The length of the CDR3 is 12 residues. CDR1 DFQATT and CDR2 SNEGSKA come from the germline V gene (reference sequence). The ends were cut back, 0 bases at V and 5 bases at J, with 8 bases in the middle. CDR3 amino acids: CSARDPVNEQYF. The CDR3 DNA sequence: TGCAGTGCTAGAGATCCCGTAAACGAGCAGTACTTC.

The chain combines TRBV7-6 with TRBJ2-2; D unresolved. The CDR3 length is 14 residues. The ends were cut back, 1 base at V and 3 bases at J, with 6 bases in the middle. Germline lookup yields CDR1 SGHVS and CDR2 FNYEAQ. Here the CDR3 reads CASSLVTYTGELFF. The CDR3 DNA follows: TGTGCCAGCAGCTTAGTTACATACACCGGGGAGCTGTTTTTT.

DNA for the CDR3: TGTGCCAGCAGTTTGGGAGGGACACCTGGGAAATATGGCTACACCTTC. It yields the protein CASSLGGTPGKYGYTF. The chain employs TRBV12-3 or TRBV12-4 and TRBJ1-2; D is perhaps TRBD1 (6 bases). The V end lost 3 bases, the J end lost 5 bases, and 19 bases lay between the germline ends. The CDR3 is made up of 16 amino acids.

This clonotype has ten or more counts. CDR3 DNA sequence: TGTGCCACAACCGACAGGGTAGAAGATGAGCAGTTCTTC. This encodes CATTDRVEDEQFF. This chain joins TRBV6-2 or TRBV6-3 and TRBJ2-1, with 7 bases identical to TRBD1. CDR3 length: 13 amino acids. Germline trimming cut 10 bases from V and 8 bases from J; bases unmatched to any gene: 11. Germline V gives CDR1 MNHEY, CDR2 SVGEGT.

This clonotype has ten or more counts. V is TRBV20-1 and J is TRBJ2-3, with 10 bases that match TRBD2. Germline CDR1 reads DFQATT; CDR2 reads SNEGSKA (reference sequence). CDR3 size: 13 residues. V was pared by 8 bases and J by 3 bases, with 5 bases of the junction left unmatched. The CDR3 nucleotides read TGCAGTTTTAGCGGGGGGCTTACAGATACGCAGTATTTT. Protein: CSFSGGLTDTQYF.

The chain links TRBV11-2 to TRBJ2-7; D uncertain. The CDR3 loop spans 13 amino acids. Per germline, CDR1 SGHAT and CDR2 FQNNGV. Trimming pared 1 base from V and 5 bases from J, leaving 9 bases between. The CDR3, as DNA: TGTGCCAGCAGCTTAGTTAGCAGCCACGAGCAGTACTTC. Its protein is CASSLVSSHEQYF.

Only a few counts were recorded for this clonotype. The chain links TRBV15 to TRBJ2-1; D is uncertain. Germline V CDR1 and CDR2: LNHNV, YYDKDF (reference sequence). Trimming cost V 2 bases and J 8 bases, with 10 bases left between them. The CDR3 extends over 13 amino acids. The CDR3 protein is CATSRHSNHEQFF. CDR3 nucleotides: TGTGCCACCAGCAGACATTCCAACCATGAGCAGTTCTTC.

CDR3 sequence (DNA): TGTGCCAGCAGCCGAGGGGAAACCGGGGAGCTGTTTTTT. Translating gives CASSRGETGELFF. The chain employs TRBV12-3 or TRBV12-4 and TRBJ2-2, with D perhaps given as TRBD1 or TRBD2 (5 bases each). V was cut by 6 bases and J by 5 bases, with 10 bases left in between. CDR3 length: 13 residues.

The V call is TRBV7-9, the J call TRBJ2-1; perhaps TRBD1 as D (6 bases). Germline V lookup: CDR1 SEHNR, CDR2 FQNEAQ (reference sequence). V dropped 4 bases and J dropped 7 bases, with 29 bases sitting between them. CDR3 length equals 19 residues. The CDR3 loop is CASSSSILRWDTPRNEQFF. CDR3 DNA sequence: TGTGCCAGCAGCTCATCCATTCTGCGTTGGGACACCCCTAGAAATGAGCAGTTCTTC.

The J gene is TRBJ2-2, the V gene TRBV27, with TRBD1 matching 7 bases. The CDR3 has 15 amino acids. Trimming took 6 bases from V and 3 from J; bases not matched to a gene: 7. From germline, CDR1 is MNHEY and CDR2 SMNVEV (reference sequence). The CDR3 reads CASSKGALDTGELFF. The CDR3 DNA reads TGTGCCAGCAGCAAGGGGGCACTTGACACCGGGGAGCTGTTTTTT.

This clonotype was picked up a small number of times. The chain links TRBV6-1 to TRBJ1-4, with D possibly TRBD1 on 6 matching bases. The CDR3 contains 15 residues. Trimming removed 6 bases from V and 8 bases from J, with 19 bases in between. The germline V gene has CDR1 MNHNS and CDR2 SASEGT. The CDR3 reads CASSPTPGAREKLFF. In DNA, the CDR3 is TGTGCCAGCAGCCCCACCCCGGGGGCTCGGGAAAAACTGTTTTTT.

This clonotype was detected a few times. The chain links TRBV20-1 to TRBJ1-2; perhaps TRBD1 as D (6 bases). Per germline, CDR1 DFQATT and CDR2 SNEGSKA (reference sequence). The V and J ends lost 5 bases and 8 bases respectively, with 18 bases between them. The CDR3 covers 13 residues. The CDR3 nucleotides are TGCAGTGCTTTTAGGGGGGGGCGAGGCGGCTACACCTTC. It specifies CSAFRGGRGGYTF.

This rearrangement joins TRBV4-1 to TRBJ2-7; D is uncertain. There are 16 residues in the CDR3. Germline CDR1 MGHRA, CDR2 YSYEKL. V dropped 0 bases and J dropped 2 bases, with 14 bases sitting between them. The CDR3 DNA is TGCGCCAGCAGCCAAGATTTGGGATCCTTTACCTACGAGCAGTACTTC. Protein: CASSQDLGSFTYEQYF.

This clonotype was counted a few times. V is TRBV10-1 and J is TRBJ2-2; 7 nucleotides agree with TRBD2. Germline CDR1 reads WNHNN; CDR2 reads SYGVQD (reference sequence). Trimming at V came to 5 bases and at J to 2 bases, leaving 5 bases not matched to a gene. The CDR3 is made up of 15 amino acids. The chain's CDR3 is CASSSSGQNTGELFF. Written as DNA, the CDR3 is TGCGCCAGCAGTAGTAGCGGGCAAAACACCGGGGAGCTGTTTTTT.

This clonotype was counted between two and nine times. The rearrangement uses TRBV11-2 and TRBJ1-5, with D perhaps TRBD1 (5 bases). V lost 5 bases and J lost 4, with 15 bases in between. This CDR3 is built from 15 residues. The germline CDR1 and CDR2 sequences are SGHAT and FQNNGV. CDR3 nucleotides: TGTGCCAGCAGCCAAGACCAGGGAGATAATCAGCCCCAGCATTTT. It codes for CASSQDQGDNQPQHF. Complete variable domain (other parts from reference TRBV11-2 and TRBJ1-5): EAGVAQSPRYKIIEKRQSVAFWCNPISGHATLYWYQQILGQGPKLLIQFQNNGVVDDSQLPKDRFSAERLKGVDSTLKIQPAKLEDSAVYLCASSQDQGDNQPQHFGDGTRLSIL.

This clonotype was seen a few times. The chain couples TRBV20-1 to TRBJ2-3; D assignment may be TRBD1 or TRBD2 (5 bases each). Germline assignment: CDR1 DFQATT and CDR2 SNEGSKA (reference sequence). Trimming took off 0 bases at V and 8 bases at J, with 15 bases between the two ends. The CDR3 contains 14 residues. CDR3 residues: CSAREGGARGTQYF. As DNA, the CDR3 is TGCAGTGCTAGAGAGGGTGGGGCGAGGGGTACGCAGTATTTT.

The rearrangement uses TRBV12-3 or TRBV12-4 and TRBJ2-5; 8 positions agree with TRBD2. The CDR3 totals 14 residues. V was pared by 6 bases and J by 4 bases, with 7 bases of the junction left unmatched. CDR3 protein: CASRSGGWGETQYF. Here the CDR3 DNA reads TGTGCCAGCAGGAGCGGGGGCTGGGGAGAGACCCAGTACTTC.

The chain has TRBV20-1 and TRBJ2-1, with 9 bases matching TRBD2. The CDR3 is 17 amino acids. Germline V gene lookup returns CDR1 DFQATT and CDR2 SNEGSKA (reference sequence). V was clipped by 2 bases and J by 1 base; unmatched bases: 9. In DNA form, the CDR3 reads TGCAGTGCTAGATCTGGGCTAGCGGGAAGGTCCTACAATGAGCAGTTCTTC. The encoded protein is CSARSGLAGRSYNEQFF.

The chain couples TRBV9 to TRBJ2-7; D may be TRBD2 (5 bases). CDR1 and CDR2 (germline): SGDLS, YYNGEE. There are 13 residues in the CDR3. The V and J ends lost 0 bases and 6 bases respectively, with 10 bases between them. The CDR3 protein is CASSVGLASEQYF. In DNA form, the CDR3 reads TGTGCCAGCAGCGTAGGGCTAGCCTCCGAGCAGTACTTC.

This clonotype has only a few counts. The genes are TRBV4-1 and TRBJ1-1, with D maybe TRBD1 (5 bases). V lost 5 bases and J lost 5, with 15 bases in between. The CDR3 runs to 14 residues. In germline, CDR1 is MGHRA, CDR2 YSYEKL. CDR3 DNA: TGCGCCAGCAGCATGGGACCCTTGGGGACTGAAGCTTTCTTT. This translates into CASSMGPLGTEAFF.

This chain joins TRBV11-2 and TRBJ2-5; D is unresolved. The V end lost 1 base, the J end lost 4 bases, and 4 bases lay between the germline ends. Germline CDR1 and CDR2: SGHAT and FQNNGV. This CDR3 spans 12 amino acids. The CDR3 loop reads CASSLVPETQYF. CDR3 in DNA: TGTGCCAGCAGCTTAGTGCCAGAGACCCAGTACTTC.

In its sample, this clonotype was seen a few times. The chain links TRBV6-2 or TRBV6-3 to TRBJ2-1; D ambiguous. V was cut by 5 bases and J by 6 bases, with 14 bases left in between. Germline V gene data show CDR1 as MNHEY and CDR2 as SVGEGT. The CDR3 contains 14 residues. The CDR3 DNA is TGTGCCAGCAGTCTCCTCCCCCGCGCCAATGAGCAGTTCTTC. It specifies CASSLLPRANEQFF.

The chain combines TRBV24-1 with TRBJ2-3, with D possibly matching TRBD2 (5 bases). This CDR3 has 17 amino acids. Germline V gives CDR1 KGHDR, CDR2 SFDVKD. Trimming took off 4 bases at V and 6 bases at J, with 22 bases between the two ends. CDR3 in amino acids: CATSDPYDPSGRDTQYF. The CDR3 DNA sequence: TGTGCCACCAGTGACCCATATGACCCCTCGGGAAGGGATACGCAGTATTTT.

This clonotype turned up a few times. The V gene is TRBV9, the J gene TRBJ2-5; 10 nucleotides match TRBD2. The germline V gene encodes CDR1 SGDLS and CDR2 YYNGEE. This CDR3 has 16 residues. Trimming took 2 bases from V and 6 from J; bases not matched to a gene: 10. DNA of the CDR3: TGTGCCAGCAGCGTCGGCGTAGCGGGAGGTGAAAAGACCCAGTACTTC. Its translation: CASSVGVAGGEKTQYF.

There are a few counts of this clonotype. CDR3 residues: CSVGQYQETQYF. The DNA of the CDR3 is TGCAGCGTTGGACAGTACCAAGAGACCCAGTACTTC. V gene TRBV29-1 combines with J gene TRBJ2-5; D possibly corresponds to TRBD1 (5 bases). The CDR3 contains 12 residues. Germline CDR1 and CDR2: SQVTM and ANQGSEA. V dropped 4 bases and J dropped 0 bases, with 6 bases sitting between them.